The clone carrying this T cell receptor beta chain was found many times. TCRdb used MiXCR to reprocess the RACE reads, holding one entry per CDR3 protein. This table holds about 64,000 distinct CDR3 sequences, 10% to 12% found once. The data belong to a study of human T cells and chemical hapten exposure. V lost 1 base and J lost 2, with 6 bases in between. The CDR3 totals 15 residues. Germline CDR1 and CDR2: KGHSH and LQKENI. The time point denotes: pre-sensitization, week 0. The treatment here: therapeutic diphenylcyclopropenone sensitization with weekly scalp DPC. The chain carries TRBV18 and TRBJ2-6; the D gene is possibly TRBD1 (5 bases). This specimen consisted of whole blood, obtained in connection with sensitization to the hapten diphenylcyclopropenone (DPC). The sequence was obtained from a woman between 40 and 50 years old with alopecia areata. Some clones in this sample may be carry-over from other donors' samples. CDR3 sequence: CASSPQGPGANVLTF. CDR3 in DNA: TGTGCCAGCTCACCACAGGGGCCTGGGGCCAACGTCCTGACTTTC.